A single sample is the source of the 10 T cell receptor beta chains below, sequenced in a study of T cells after yellow fever vaccination. MiXCR was run by TCRdb on the 5' RACE reads, yielding one entry per CDR3 protein. The repertoire includes 100,000 or so distinct CDR3 sequences, approximately 8.4% of them detected once, and roughly 17% sits in the top ten. Sequenced here: CD8+ T cells not binding an NS4B(214-222) dextramer, sorted from PBMCs, sampled roughly 15 days after the first yellow fever vaccination. The receptors were sampled from a man aged 18 to 29 who received the YFV17D yellow fever vaccine.

This clonotype showed up just a few times. This chain joins TRBV4-1 and TRBJ2-7; D is unresolved. Trimming left V 0 bases short and J 7 bases short, with 10 bases between. The CDR3 spans 13 residues. Germline-derived CDR1 and CDR2 are MGHRA and YSYEKL. This CDR3 reads CASSQDGTAEQYF. CDR3 coding DNA: TGCGCCAGCAGCCAAGATGGCACAGCTGAGCAGTACTTC.

The chain recombines TRBV4-1 with TRBJ2-1; 10 nucleotides agree with TRBD2. Losses at the gene ends were 2 bases for V and 3 bases for J; bases not matched to a gene: 7. This CDR3 spans 17 amino acids. Per germline, CDR1 MGHRA and CDR2 YSYEKL. CDR3 in amino acids: CASSQRTSGLIYNEQFF. The CDR3 nucleotides read TGCGCCAGCAGCCAAAGGACTAGCGGCCTTATCTACAATGAGCAGTTCTTC.

This clonotype was observed a few times. V gene TRBV12-3 or TRBV12-4 combines with J gene TRBJ2-6; D possibly corresponds to TRBD1 (6 bases). The CDR3 covers 16 residues. Deletions cut 6 bases from V and 3 bases from J, with 15 bases between. CDR3 loop: CASRPWTEFGANVLTF. CDR3 nucleotide sequence: TGTGCCAGCAGGCCATGGACAGAGTTTGGGGCCAACGTCCTGACTTTC.

This clonotype appeared a few times. The V and J genes are TRBV7-9 and TRBJ1-5; weak D call: TRBD1 (6 bases). This CDR3 region has 15 residues. Germline values: CDR1 SEHNR, CDR2 FQNEAQ (reference sequence). Trimming took off 8 bases at V and 0 bases at J, with 14 bases between the two ends. The CDR3 bases are TGTGCCAGCTCCCAGGGGCCATATAGCAATCAGCCCCAGCATTTT. This gives the protein CASSQGPYSNQPQHF.

This chain joins TRBV3-1 and TRBJ2-3; the D gene is possibly TRBD2 (5 bases). Germline V gives CDR1 LGHDT, CDR2 YNNKEL (reference sequence). The V end lost 0 bases, the J end lost 1 base, and 11 bases lay between the germline ends. This CDR3 comprises 16 residues. The CDR3 is CASSQDEGQGTDTQYF. The DNA of the CDR3 is TGTGCCAGCAGCCAAGATGAGGGCCAGGGCACAGATACGCAGTATTTT.

This clonotype was counted only a few times. V gene TRBV19 combines with J gene TRBJ1-5; the D gene is possibly TRBD1 (5 bases). V was shortened by 1 base and J by 5 bases, with 12 bases between the two germline ends. In germline, CDR1 is LNHDA, CDR2 SQIVND (reference sequence). The CDR3 totals 15 residues. CDR3 amino acids: CASSIGVGGHQPQHF. CDR3 DNA: TGTGCCAGTAGTATAGGAGTGGGGGGACATCAGCCCCAGCATTTT.

V is TRBV6-2 or TRBV6-3 and J is TRBJ2-7, with D unresolved. CDR3 length equals 13 residues. V lost 6 bases and J 3 bases, leaving 12 bases between the germline ends. The V gene's germline CDR1 is MNHEY and CDR2 SVGEGT. The CDR3 spells CASSLGSRYEQYF. CDR3 nucleotides: TGTGCCAGCAGCCTAGGGTCACGCTACGAGCAGTACTTC.

This clonotype occurred many times. V is TRBV7-6 and J is TRBJ1-1; D not certain. The germline V gene encodes CDR1 SGHVS and CDR2 FNYEAQ. With 5 bases removed from V and 0 bases from J, the gap between germline ends came to 7 bases. The CDR3 is 13 residues long. CDR3 protein: CASSRRVNTEAFF. The CDR3 DNA is TGTGCCAGCAGCAGAAGGGTGAACACTGAAGCTTTCTTT.

There are a few counts of this clonotype. V and J are TRBV7-3 and TRBJ1-1; 7 bases fit TRBD1. Germline V CDR1 and CDR2: SGHTA, FQGTGA. V was clipped by 6 bases and J by 0 bases; unmatched bases: 10. The CDR3 runs to 16 residues. The CDR3 protein is CASSTTGYSMNTEAFF. CDR3 bases: TGTGCCAGCAGTACGACAGGGTACTCAATGAACACTGAAGCTTTCTTT.

This rearrangement joins TRBV27 to TRBJ2-7, with TRBD2 matching over 10 bases. Germline trimming cut 4 bases from V and 3 bases from J; bases unmatched to any gene: 6. The CDR3 has 15 residues. CDR1 and CDR2 (germline): MNHEY, SMNVEV (reference sequence). CDR3 sequence (DNA): TGTGCCAGCAGTTCCTTAGCGGGGGGCGGCTACGAGCAGTACTTC. As protein: CASSSLAGGGYEQYF.